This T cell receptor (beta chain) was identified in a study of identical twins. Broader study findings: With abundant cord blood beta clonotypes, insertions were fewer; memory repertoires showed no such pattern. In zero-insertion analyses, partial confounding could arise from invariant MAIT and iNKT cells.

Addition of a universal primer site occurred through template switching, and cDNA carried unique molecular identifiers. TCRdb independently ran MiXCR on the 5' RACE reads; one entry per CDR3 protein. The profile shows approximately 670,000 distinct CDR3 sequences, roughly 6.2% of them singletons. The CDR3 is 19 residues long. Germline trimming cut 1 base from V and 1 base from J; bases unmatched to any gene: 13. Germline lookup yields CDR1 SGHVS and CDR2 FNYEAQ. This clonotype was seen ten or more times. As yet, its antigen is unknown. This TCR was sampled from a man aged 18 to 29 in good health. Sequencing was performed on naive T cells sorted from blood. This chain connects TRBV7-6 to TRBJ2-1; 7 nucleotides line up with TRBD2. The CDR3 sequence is CASSLVFTKREGSYNEQFF. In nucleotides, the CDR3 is TGTGCCAGCAGCTTAGTATTTACTAAGAGGGAGGGGTCCTACAATGAGCAGTTCTTC. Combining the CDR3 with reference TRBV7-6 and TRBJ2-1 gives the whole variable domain GAGVSQSPRYKVTKRGQDVALRCDPISGHVSLYWYRQALGQGPEFLTYFNYEAQQDKSGLPNDRFSAERPEGSISTLTIQRTEQRDSAMYRCASSLVFTKREGSYNEQFFGPGTRLTVL.